This record concerns one TCR beta chain sequence. The patients chosen for sequencing had shown expansion of CD8+CD57+ cells (detected by flow cytometry). Severe acquired aplastic anemia was diagnosed in all patients. These data originate in a study of CD8+CD57+ T cells in acquired aplastic anemia. TCR beta VDJ combinations and CDR3 sequences were profiled from genomic DNA. TCRdb reanalysed the reads using MiXCR and keeps one entry per CDR3 protein. The sample includes 260,000 or so distinct CDR3 sequences, around half of them seen just once. Germline lookup yields CDR1 SQVTM and CDR2 ANQGSEA. This CDR3 spans 14 amino acids.

The receptor was derived from a human donor with aplastic anemia. The chain is built from TRBV29-1 and TRBJ2-3, with 7 positions matching TRBD2. The material sequenced was sorted CD4+, CD8+, or CD8+CD57+ T cells (not recorded which) from PBMCs. The CDR3 coding sequence is TGCAGTGTGGGAAGCGGGGCTTACACAGATACGCAGTATTTT. Translated: CSVGSGAYTDTQYF.